Presented here are 9 T cell receptor beta chains from one specimen sequenced in a study of T cell responses to AZD1222 COVID-19 vaccine. Assay used: immunoSEQ multiplex PCR; TCRdb lists only in-frame clones, some missing. The table shows 72,000 or so clones, with about nine tenths occurring only once. The sample was peripheral blood, taken on day 0 of AZD1222 vaccination. The receptors stem from an adult in good health.

This clone was counted once. This chain's CDR3 is CASSPGLAGGYEQYF. In DNA, the CDR3 is TGTGCCAGCAGCCCAGGACTAGCGGGGGGCTACGAGCAGTACTTC. V usage is TRBV7-9 and J usage is TRBJ2-7; 14 nucleotides agree with TRBD2. V lost 5 bases and J lost 3; bases outside the gene matches: 3. Germline V lookup: CDR1 SEHNR, CDR2 FQNEAQ (reference sequence). This CDR3 region has 15 residues.

The CDR3 region has the DNA TGTGCCAGCAGCTTAATTTCAGGGGGCGAAGGCTACACCTTC. This codes for CASSLISGGEGYTF. This chain links TRBV7-8 with TRBJ1-2; the match to TRBD1 covers 8 bases. This CDR3 comprises 14 residues. The ends lost 2 bases at V and 8 bases at J; junction bases unmatched: 7. The germline gives CDR1 SGHVS, CDR2 FQNEAQ.

V gene TRBV4-2 combines with J gene TRBJ1-5; D uncertain. From germline, CDR1 is LGHNA and CDR2 YNFKEQ. The CDR3 is 13 amino acids. Trimming pared 1 base from V and 7 bases from J, leaving 8 bases between. This CDR3 is CASSQGREQPQHF. For the CDR3, the DNA is TGTGCCAGCAGCCAAGGTAGAGAGCAGCCCCAGCATTTT.

Only one count was recorded for this clone. The chain has TRBV4-3 and TRBJ2-7, with D possibly matching TRBD2 (6 bases). This CDR3 contains 13 residues. Germline CDR1 and CDR2: LGHNA and YSLEER. The ends were cut back, 4 bases at V and 4 bases at J, with 11 bases in the middle. The CDR3 is CASSRDLVYEQYF. CDR3 DNA sequence: TGCGCCAGCAGCCGGGACTTGGTATACGAGCAGTACTTC.

Only one count was recorded for this clone. The chain uses TRBV5-6 and TRBJ1-6; D not resolved. CDR1 is SGHDT, CDR2 YYEEEE, per germline. V was cut by 1 base and J by 5 bases, with 7 bases left in between. CDR3 size: 14 residues. CDR3 region: CASSLLQDNSPLHF. CDR3 bases: TGTGCCAGCAGCTTGTTGCAGGATAATTCACCCCTCCACTTT. Together with reference TRBV5-6 and TRBJ1-6, the CDR3 gives the full variable domain: DAGVTQSPTHLIKTRGQQVTLRCSPKSGHDTVSWYQQALGQGPQFIFQYYEEEERQRGNFPDRFSGHQFPNYSSELNVNALLLGDSALYLCASSLLQDNSPLHFGNGTRLTVT.

This sequence joins TRBV9 and TRBJ2-7; 9 bases align to TRBD2. V shed 3 bases and J 2 bases; nucleotides not matched to a gene: 3. Germline V gene sequence: CDR1 SGDLS, CDR2 YYNGEE. The CDR3 length is 14 residues. CDR3 bases: TGTGCCAGCAGCGCTTCTAGCGGGGCCTACGAGCAGTACTTC. Its translation: CASSASSGAYEQYF.

The chain has TRBV5-1 and TRBJ2-5; D call uncertain. The CDR3 extends over 13 amino acids. Trimming left V 0 bases short and J 1 base short, with 4 bases between. Germline V lookup: CDR1 SGHRS, CDR2 YFSETQ. The CDR3 region has the DNA TGCGCCAGCAGCTTGGAACCCCAAGAGACCCAGTACTTC. It encodes CASSLEPQETQYF. The full variable domain, with the rest looked up from reference TRBV5-1 and TRBJ2-5, is KAGVTQTPRYLIKTRGQQVTLSCSPISGHRSVSWYQQTPGQGLQFLFEYFSETQRNKGNFPGRFSGRQFSNSRSEMNVSTLELGDSALYLCASSLEPQETQYFGPGTRLLVL.

The chain has TRBV6-5 and TRBJ2-1; 7 nucleotides line up with TRBD1. Germline assignment: CDR1 MNHEY and CDR2 SVGAGI. Germline trimming cut 7 bases from V and 7 bases from J; bases unmatched to any gene: 13. The CDR3 runs 15 residues. The CDR3 loop reads CASINRGGARNEQFF. Here the CDR3 DNA reads TGTGCCAGCATCAACAGGGGTGGGGCGCGGAATGAGCAGTTCTTC.

The gene calls are TRBV10-1 and TRBJ2-2, with 9 bases matching TRBD2. CDR1 and CDR2 (germline): WNHNN, SYGVQD (reference sequence). V trimming: 4 bases; J trimming: 6 bases; junction bases outside the gene matches: 9. This CDR3 has 16 amino acids. This CDR3 is CASSAGLASSSGELFF. The CDR3, as DNA: TGCGCCAGCAGTGCGGGACTAGCATCGTCTTCCGGGGAGCTGTTTTTT.